This is a list of T cell receptor beta chains from one sample in a study of blood T cells in healthy people across ages. MiXCR, applied by TCRdb to the 5' RACE reads, yields one record per CDR3 protein. The table lists around 990,000 distinct CDR3 sequences, roughly 24% of them singletons. The same sample was also used in a study of T cells of mothers and their children.

Sequenced material: blood. The receptor source for this set is a girl aged 2 to 10 in good health. The CDR3 runs from the conserved cysteine through the conserved F or W. Each record gives: J gene, CDR3 length, D gene, V gene, clone size, CDR3 DNA, CDR3 protein. The D gene is left open where the match is weak. For some rows the clone size is stated as once, few or many, or as a class when expanded; others skip it.

TRBJ2-7,12,TRBD2,TRBV29-1,few,TGCAGCGTTGGCGGGAGTGTCCACGAGCAGTACTTC,CSVGGSVHEQYF
TRBJ1-2,20,TRBD1,TRBV3-1,.,TGTGCCAGCAGCCAAGAGAAGGGGACAGGGCGATTTTTCGTCTTCTATGGCTACACCTTC,CASSQEKGTGRFFVFYGYTF
TRBJ2-1,16,TRBD2,TRBV9,.,TGTGCCAGCAGCGTAGGGACTAGCGGGGGTCACAATGAGCAGTTCTTC,CASSVGTSGGHNEQFF
TRBJ2-1,13,.,TRBV6-5,few,TGTGCCAGCAGTTACTTGGAATACAATGAGCAGTTCTTC,CASSYLEYNEQFF
TRBJ2-7,15,TRBD2,TRBV7-2,.,TGTGCCAGCAGCTTAGAAGGACTAGTGTTTCCCGAGCAGTACTTC,CASSLEGLVFPEQYF
TRBJ1-2,14,.,TRBV5-1,few,TGCGCCAGCAGCCGCGAGGGGCCTAACTATGGCTACACCTTC,CASSREGPNYGYTF
TRBJ1-4,12,.,TRBV10-3,few,TGTGCCATCAGTGAGTCGGACGAAAAACTGTTTTTT,CAISESDEKLFF
TRBJ2-6,17,.,TRBV20-1,.,TGCAGTGCTAGAGATCCCGGGCACCTCTCTGGGGCCAACGTCCTGACTTTC,CSARDPGHLSGANVLTF
TRBJ2-3,15,TRBD2,TRBV7-9,.,TGTGCCAGCAGCTTAGTCGCGGGGGGGCCGGATACGCAGTATTTT,CASSLVAGGPDTQYF
TRBJ2-7,14,TRBD2,TRBV6-6,.,TGTGCCAGCAGTTACTTGGGGGGGAGCTACGAGCAGTACTTC,CASSYLGGSYEQYF
TRBJ2-5,13,TRBD1,TRBV5-1,.,TGCGCCAGCAAGGGACAGGGATACGAGACCCAGTACTTC,CASKGQGYETQYF
TRBJ1-5,12,.,TRBV29-1,.,TGCAGCGTGGCATCAGGGGATCAGCCCCAGCATTTT,CSVASGDQPQHF
TRBJ1-1,13,.,TRBV12-3/TRBV12-4,.,TGTGCCAGCAGCCTGACAGTGGCCGGTGAAGCTTTCTTT,CASSLTVAGEAFF
TRBJ2-2,13,TRBD2,TRBV29-1,few,TGCAGCGGGACGGGGGGGAACGCCGGGGAGCTGTTTTTT,CSGTGGNAGELFF
TRBJ2-1,15,.,TRBV5-1,.,TGCGCCAGCAGCTTAACCGCAGGGACTGACAATGAGCAGTTCTTC,CASSLTAGTDNEQFF
TRBJ2-5,14,TRBD1,TRBV5-1,.,TGCGCCAGCTCACCGGGACAGGGCCCCGGGGAGCAGTACTTC,CASSPGQGPGEQYF
TRBJ2-1,15,TRBD2,TRBV7-2,.,TGTGCCAGCAGCTTGATGGCTAGCGGAAACAATGAGCAGTTCTTC,CASSLMASGNNEQFF
TRBJ1-2,15,.,TRBV3-1,few,TGTGCCAGCAGCGGGTCCGAGGCACCTTTATCCGGCTACACCTTC,CASSGSEAPLSGYTF
TRBJ2-1,16,.,TRBV11-2,few,TGTGCCAGCAGCTCCCCCGGGACACCTTCCTACAATGAGCAGTTCTTC,CASSSPGTPSYNEQFF
TRBJ1-4,14,.,TRBV6-1,.,TGTGCCAGCAGGGAGACAGGAGTTGGGGAAAAACTGTTTTTT,CASRETGVGEKLFF
TRBJ2-7,15,.,TRBV5-6,.,TGTGCCAGCAGCTTAACCGAATCAGGGACTTACGAGCAGTACTTC,CASSLTESGTYEQYF
TRBJ2-3,14,.,TRBV29-1,few,TGCAGCGTAGGGATTCTGGGGGACACAGATACGCAGTATTTT,CSVGILGDTDTQYF
TRBJ1-1,15,.,TRBV9,.,TGTGCCAGCAGCCTACATGGACAGCTACAGAATGAAGCTTTCTTT,CASSLHGQLQNEAFF
TRBJ2-1,15,.,TRBV7-8,.,TGTGCCAGCAGCAGGGAACTAGTTCCCGGCAATGAGCAGTTCTTC,CASSRELVPGNEQFF
TRBJ2-1,17,TRBD2,TRBV4-3,.,TGCGCCAGCAGCCAAGATTCGAGCGGGGGGCCATACAATGAGCAGTTCTTC,CASSQDSSGGPYNEQFF
TRBJ2-2,15,.,TRBV2,.,TGTGCCAGCAGGACCGGGACACCGAACACCGGGGAGCTGTTTTTT,CASRTGTPNTGELFF
TRBJ2-7,13,.,TRBV7-8,few,TGTGCCAGCAGCGAGTTGGCTGCCTACGAGCAGTACTTC,CASSELAAYEQYF
TRBJ2-7,16,.,TRBV7-2,.,TGTACCAGCAGCTTAGGGGTCCAGGTGGCCCTTGTCGAGCAGTACTTC,CTSSLGVQVALVEQYF
TRBJ2-7,15,.,TRBV5-6,.,TGTGCCAGCAGCTTCTTTTCCAGGGACTTTGCCGAGCAGTACTTC,CASSFFSRDFAEQYF